This entry features one T cell receptor beta chain sequence. No antigen is known for it. The data originate from a study of neoadjuvant anti-PD-1 for oral cavity cancer. Points from the study as a whole: TCR analyses covered only a few patients per response group. Pretreatment Treg/Th17 ratio correlated inversely with post-treatment tumor clonality.

As for time point: after neoadjuvant nivolumab, at surgical resection. No culture or expansion preceded analysis of these blood cells. Some clones are missing from TCRdb's copy, which holds only in-frame ones; the method was immunoSEQ multiplex PCR. This sample has 72,000 or so clones, with about 86% found just once. V shed 3 bases and J shed 0 bases, with 8 bases lying between them. Germline loops: CDR1 LNHDA, CDR2 SQIVND (reference sequence). This CDR3 contains 14 residues. This clonotype was obtained from a person between 40 and 80 years old with oral cavity squamous cell carcinoma. The starting material was PBMCs, obtained after nivolumab (anti-PD-1) treatment. This chain joins TRBV19 and TRBJ1-1, with D hard to call. The CDR3 region has the DNA TGTGCCAGTAGTATCGCACAGTTGAACACTGAAGCTTTCTTT. This encodes CASSIAQLNTEAFF.